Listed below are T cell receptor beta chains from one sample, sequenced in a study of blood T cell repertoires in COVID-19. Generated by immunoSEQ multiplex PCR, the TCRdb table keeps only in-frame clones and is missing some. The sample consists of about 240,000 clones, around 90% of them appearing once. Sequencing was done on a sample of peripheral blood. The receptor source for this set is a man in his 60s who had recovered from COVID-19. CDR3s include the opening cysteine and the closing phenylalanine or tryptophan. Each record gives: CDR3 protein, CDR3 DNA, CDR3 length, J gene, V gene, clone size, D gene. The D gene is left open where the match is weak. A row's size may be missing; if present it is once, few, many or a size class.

CATTGTANTEAFF,TGTGCCACCACCGGGACAGCGAACACTGAAGCTTTCTTT,13,TRBJ1-1,TRBV24-1,NA,TRBD1
CASSLGGQGARGYTF,TGCGCCAGCAGCTTGGGCGGACAGGGGGCGCGGGGCTACACCTTC,15,TRBJ1-2,TRBV5-1,NA,TRBD1
CASSVISGANYGYTF,TGTGCCAGCAGCGTAATTTCGGGGGCTAACTATGGCTACACCTTC,15,TRBJ1-2,TRBV7-9,NA,NA
CATSDFKGGVGGYTF,TGTGCCACCAGTGATTTCAAGGGAGGAGTGGGTGGCTACACCTTC,15,TRBJ1-2,TRBV24-1,NA,NA
CASSASFMNTEAFF,TGTGCCAGCAGTGCGAGTTTTATGAACACTGAAGCTTTCTTT,14,TRBJ1-1,TRBV2,NA,NA
CAISEVRDSGGRQFF,TGTGCCATCAGTGAAGTTCGGGATAGCGGGGGGCGGCAGTTCTTC,15,TRBJ2-1,TRBV10-3,once,TRBD2
CASSIGPGHKNTGELFF,TGTGCCAGTAGTATAGGTCCGGGACATAAGAACACCGGGGAGCTGTTTTTT,17,TRBJ2-2,TRBV19,NA,NA
CASRTGMRPEAFF,TGTGCCAGCAGGACAGGGATGAGGCCTGAAGCTTTCTTT,13,TRBJ1-1,TRBV6-5,NA,TRBD1
CASSVLPGQKAFF,TGTGCCAGCAGCGTACTACCGGGACAGAAAGCTTTCTTT,13,TRBJ1-1,TRBV9,NA,TRBD1
CASTGTSSDEQFF,TGTGCCAGCACCGGGACTAGCTCCGATGAGCAGTTCTTC,13,TRBJ2-1,TRBV21-1,NA,NA
CASSLPSTSGVADTQYF,TGTGCCAGCAGTTTACCCTCGACTAGCGGGGTGGCAGATACGCAGTATTTT,17,TRBJ2-3,TRBV27,NA,TRBD2
CASSPTRQGEDGYTF,TGTGCCAGCTCACCAACCCGACAGGGCGAGGATGGCTACACCTTC,15,TRBJ1-2,TRBV18,NA,TRBD1